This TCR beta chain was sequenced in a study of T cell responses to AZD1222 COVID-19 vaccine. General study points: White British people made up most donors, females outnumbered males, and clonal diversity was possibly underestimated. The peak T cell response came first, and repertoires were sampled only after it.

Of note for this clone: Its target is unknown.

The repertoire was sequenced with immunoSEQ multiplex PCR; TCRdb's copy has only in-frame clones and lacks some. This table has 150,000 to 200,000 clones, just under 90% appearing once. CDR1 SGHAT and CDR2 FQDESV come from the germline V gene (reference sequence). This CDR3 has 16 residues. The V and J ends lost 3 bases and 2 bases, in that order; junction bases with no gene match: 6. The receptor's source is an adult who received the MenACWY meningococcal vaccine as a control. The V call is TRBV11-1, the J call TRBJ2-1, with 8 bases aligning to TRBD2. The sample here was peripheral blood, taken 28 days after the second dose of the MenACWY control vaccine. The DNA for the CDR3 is TGTGCCAGCAGCTTTACAGCGGGAGAGCCCTACAATGAGCAGTTCTTC. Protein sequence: CASSFTAGEPYNEQFF.